This T cell receptor beta chain stems from a study of control samples from healthy donors and cancer patients (dated by TCRdb to between 2020 and 2021). With respect to this clone: Its target antigen remains unknown. Within one base of it there is no much larger clone, and no base qualities were kept.

The protocol used for the library was the immunoSEQ multiplex PCR assay. TCRdb obtained this table from immuneACCESS and retained in-frame rearrangements with V and J assigned. These tables miss some clones; where compared with another copy, unresolved V genes account for less than half of the shortfall, and the remainder is unexplained. The sample table holds approximately 87,000 clones, of which approximately 93% were seen once. The top ten constitute roughly 1.3% of the sample. The germline V gene (reference sequence) specifies SEHNR as CDR1 and FQNEAQ as CDR2. V lost 0 bases and J lost 2 bases, and the count of bases not matched to a germline gene is 7. There are 16 amino acids in the CDR3, from cysteine to phenylalanine inclusive. Of the read, only the CDR3 DNA is kept; its 48 bases are in frame from base 1.

The receptor chain draws on TRBV7-9 and TRBJ2-7, with 7 middle bases fitting TRBD2. Sequences were obtained from PBMCs. This TCR derives from a woman between 40 and 50 years old with lung cancer. In nucleotide form, the sequence is TGTGCCAGCAGCTTAGCGCCGGGAGGTGAAACCTACGAGCAGTACTTC. Translated, it reads CASSLAPGGETYEQYF.